Shown below are 17 T cell receptor beta chains from a single sample sequenced in a study of OX40 agonist ivuxolimab in advanced cancers. Method: immunoSEQ multiplex PCR; TCRdb's copy keeps in-frame clones and lacks some. The table shows approximately 79,000 clones, with 70% to 90% occurring only once. The source material was CD4+ or CD8+ T cells sorted from blood, sampled in a trial of the OX40 agonist ivuxolimab. All receptors come from an adult with an advanced solid tumor such as melanoma, head and neck, liver or kidney cancer.

The chain has TRBV9 and TRBJ2-3; 8 bases are shared with TRBD2. The CDR3 is made up of 15 amino acids. The germline V gene has CDR1 SGDLS and CDR2 YYNGEE. J was trimmed by 4 bases and V by 4 bases; bases with no gene match: 8. The CDR3 DNA is TGTGCCAGCAGCCTAGCGGGCGAAACATCAGATACGCAGTATTTT. Amino acids: CASSLAGETSDTQYF.

The V and J genes are TRBV7-3 and TRBJ2-1, with TRBD2 matching over 11 bases. V lost 5 bases, J lost 9 bases, and 12 bases stayed unmatched. Germline V lookup: CDR1 SGHTA, CDR2 FQGTGA. This CDR3 has 16 residues. The CDR3 is CASSPSIAGGYGEQFF. CDR3 DNA sequence: TGTGCCAGCAGCCCATCCATAGCGGGGGGGTACGGTGAGCAGTTCTTC.

The chain joins TRBV5-5 to TRBJ1-1; a possible D gene is TRBD1 (5 bases). The CDR3 totals 15 residues. V lost 2 bases and J 1 base, leaving 12 bases between the germline ends. Germline-derived CDR1 and CDR2 are SGHKS and YYEKEE (reference sequence). The CDR3 region has the DNA TGTGCCAGCAGCTTCCAGGGTGGGCAGAACACTGAAGCTTTCTTT. Translation gives CASSFQGGQNTEAFF.

The CDR3 sequence: CASSYGTGGYEQFF. In nucleotides, the CDR3 is TGTGCCAGCAGTTACGGGACAGGGGGATATGAGCAGTTCTTC. The V and J genes are TRBV27 and TRBJ2-1; TRBD1 matches at 11 bases. The germline CDR1 and CDR2 sequences are MNHEY and SMNVEV (reference sequence). The CDR3 is 14 residues long. V dropped 4 bases and J dropped 8; count of bases not matched to a gene: 4.

The chain employs TRBV7-3 and TRBJ2-1; 7 positions agree with TRBD2. This CDR3 has 13 residues. The trim removed 5 bases at V and 4 bases at J, leaving 2 bases unmatched. CDR1 is SGHTA, CDR2 FQGTGA, per germline. CDR3 protein: CASSPGGYNEQFF. CDR3 nucleotides: TGTGCCAGCAGCCCGGGGGGTTACAATGAGCAGTTCTTC.

This clone is a singleton in its sample. The V gene is TRBV25-1, the J gene TRBJ2-5, with a tentative D call TRBD1 (7 bases). TRBJ2-7 explains the end of the DNA better; the J call may be wrong. Germline lookup yields CDR1 MGHDK and CDR2 SYGVNS. This CDR3 comprises 14 residues. CDR3 loop: CASRRGTDSYEQYF. CDR3 nucleotides: TGTGCCAGCCGTCGCGGGACAGATTCCTACGAGCAGTACTTC.

The V gene is TRBV9, the J gene TRBJ1-6; D not certain. The V end was cut by 2 bases, the J end by 7 bases, with 4 bases between. This CDR3 contains 12 residues. Germline V gene data show CDR1 as SGDLS and CDR2 as YYNGEE. This CDR3 is CASSVNNSPLHF. The CDR3 DNA sequence: TGTGCCAGCAGCGTTAACAATTCACCCCTCCACTTT.

The chain uses TRBV2 and TRBJ2-3; 8 nucleotides line up with TRBD2. V was clipped by 4 bases and J by 2 bases; unmatched bases: 8. The germline V gene encodes CDR1 SNHLY and CDR2 FYNNEI. CDR3 length: 16 residues. The DNA of the CDR3 is TGTGCCAGCAGTGGGGGAGCGGGGGTGCTCACAGATACGCAGTATTTT. The encoded protein is CASSGGAGVLTDTQYF. The full variable domain, completed using reference TRBV2 and TRBJ2-3, is EPEVTQTPSHQVTQMGQEVILRCVPISNHLYFYWYRQILGQKVEFLVSFYNNEISEKSEIFDDQFSVERPDGSNFTLKIRSTKLEDSAMYFCASSGGAGVLTDTQYFGPGTRLTVL.

The rearrangement links TRBV19 to TRBJ2-3; D might be TRBD1 (6 bases). CDR1 and CDR2 from the germline V gene are LNHDA and SQIVND (reference sequence). The CDR3 consists of 12 residues. V was clipped by 6 bases and J by 5 bases, with 9 bases between them. The DNA of the CDR3 is TGTGCCAGTAGACCGACAGGAGATACGCAGTATTTT. Protein sequence: CASRPTGDTQYF.

Of note for this clone: Germline is not matched at one junction end, which may reflect a read error. This chain links TRBV5-6 with TRBJ1-5; D perhaps matches TRBD1 (5 bases). Germline lookup yields CDR1 SGHDT and CDR2 YYEEEE. This CDR3 has 16 amino acids. The CDR3 here is CAGSQETAHGVQPQHF. The CDR3 DNA reads TGTGCCGGCAGCCAAGAGACAGCCCACGGGGTTCAGCCCCAGCATTTT.

The chain joins TRBV4-2 to TRBJ2-3; D gene ambiguous. Per germline, CDR1 LGHNA and CDR2 YNFKEQ. V was shortened by 1 base and J by 5 bases, with 4 bases between the two germline ends. The CDR3 is made up of 12 amino acids. The CDR3 DNA reads as TGTGCCAGCAGCCAAGTGGAAGATACGCAGTATTTT. Translated: CASSQVEDTQYF.

V and J are TRBV5-1 and TRBJ2-2; perhaps TRBD1 as D (7 bases). The ends were cut back, 2 bases at V and 7 bases at J, with 15 bases in the middle. The CDR3 consists of 15 residues. In germline, CDR1 is SGHRS, CDR2 YFSETQ. DNA of the CDR3: TGCGCCAGCAGCTTAGGGACAGCAGCGGGCGGGGAGCTGTTTTTT. Translated, it gives CASSLGTAAGGELFF.

The genes are TRBV5-1 and TRBJ2-1; 7 nucleotides align to TRBD2. Germline loops: CDR1 SGHRS, CDR2 YFSETQ. Trimming took 0 bases from V and 8 from J; bases not matched to a gene: 2. This CDR3 is built from 13 residues. DNA for the CDR3: TGCGCCAGCAGCTTGGCTAGCGGTGATGAGCAGTTCTTC. Translating it yields CASSLASGDEQFF.

This clone has just one count. The chain is built from TRBV5-1 and TRBJ2-2; tentatively, D is TRBD1 (5 bases). CDR1 and CDR2 (germline): SGHRS, YFSETQ. This CDR3 is built from 15 residues. V was shortened by 4 bases and J by 5 bases, with 15 bases between the two germline ends. CDR3 region: CASSPGSARTGELFF. As DNA, the CDR3 is TGCGCCAGCAGCCCAGGGTCGGCGAGGACCGGGGAGCTGTTTTTT. The full variable domain, rest sourced from reference TRBV5-1 and TRBJ2-2, is KAGVTQTPRYLIKTRGQQVTLSCSPISGHRSVSWYQQTPGQGLQFLFEYFSETQRNKGNFPGRFSGRQFSNSRSEMNVSTLELGDSALYLCASSPGSARTGELFFGEGSRLTVL.

This clone was observed a handful of times. The chain joins TRBV6-5 to TRBJ1-1, with a possible D match to TRBD1 (5 bases). Germline CDR1 is MNHEY and CDR2 is SVGAGI. This CDR3 has 15 residues. The V and J ends lost 5 bases and 1 base respectively, with 14 bases between them. Written as DNA, the CDR3 is TGTGCCAGCAGTCCTAACCCTACAGGGAACACTGAAGCTTTCTTT. Residues: CASSPNPTGNTEAFF.

J is TRBJ1-1 and V is TRBV15, with D unresolved. Germline V gene sequence: CDR1 LNHNV, CDR2 YYDKDF (reference sequence). V was pared by 0 bases and J by 1 base, with 6 bases between. The CDR3 spans 14 residues. This CDR3 is CATSRDPKNTEAFF. CDR3 coding DNA: TGTGCCACCAGCAGAGATCCGAAGAACACTGAAGCTTTCTTT.

This sequence joins TRBV7-9 and TRBJ1-6, with TRBD1 matching over 8 bases. Germline lookup yields CDR1 SEHNR and CDR2 FQNEAQ (reference sequence). Losses at the gene ends were 1 base for V and 8 bases for J; bases not matched to a gene: 4. CDR3 length: 15 amino acids. The chain's CDR3 is CASSLDPQGDSPLHF. Written as DNA, the CDR3 is TGTGCCAGCAGCTTAGATCCACAGGGGGATTCACCCCTCCACTTT. The variable domain in full, completed from reference TRBV7-9 and TRBJ1-6, reads DTGVSQNPRHKITKRGQNVTFRCDPISEHNRLYWYRQTLGQGPEFLTYFQNEAQLEKSRLLSDRFSAERPKGSFSTLEIQRTEQGDSAMYLCASSLDPQGDSPLHFGNGTRLTVT.